The rows below give T cell receptor beta chains drawn from one sample of a study of vaccination and CD4 T cells after COVID-19. Their antigens are not known. MiXCR, applied by TCRdb to the PCR reads, yields one record per CDR3 protein. The sample lists about 20,000 distinct CDR3 sequences; roughly 70% were seen once. Sequenced sample: CD4+ T cells from blood, cultured in vitro. The receptors stem from a human donor who had recovered from COVID-19. CDR3s include the opening cysteine and the closing phenylalanine or tryptophan. A D gene is named only where the DNA matches it firmly. Clone size is not always given. Where it is, it says once, few, many or a class for expanded clones.

size,V,D,J,CDR3,DNA
once,TRBV15,NA,TRBJ2-1,CATSKEGGNEQFF,TGTGCCACCAGCAAGGAGGGGGGAAATGAGCAGTTCTTC
NA,TRBV20-1,TRBD2,TRBJ2-2,CSAWTSGRGTGELFF,TGCAGTGCCTGGACTAGCGGGAGGGGAACCGGGGAGCTGTTTTTT
NA,TRBV29-1,NA,TRBJ2-1,CSVVGYYNEQFF,TGCAGCGTTGTTGGATACTACAATGAGCAGTTCTTC
once,TRBV30,NA,TRBJ1-1,CAWKGWVVNTEAFF,TGTGCCTGGAAAGGTTGGGTGGTGAACACTGAAGCTTTCTTT
NA,TRBV6-2/TRBV6-3,NA,TRBJ1-5,CASSYFKDGNQPQHF,TGTGCCAGCAGTTACTTTAAGGACGGCAATCAGCCCCAGCATTTT
NA,TRBV28,NA,TRBJ2-7,CASTGNRAGEQYF,TGTGCCAGCACAGGGAACCGGGCGGGCGAGCAGTACTTC
few,TRBV6-5,TRBD1,TRBJ2-7,CASSYGGQGRSSYEQYF,TGTGCCAGCAGTTACGGGGGACAGGGCCGGAGCTCCTACGAGCAGTACTTC
NA,TRBV19,TRBD1,TRBJ1-5,CASSIDRTGGLAGNQPQHF,TGTGCCAGTAGTATAGATCGGACAGGGGGCCTTGCGGGCAATCAGCCCCAGCATTTT
NA,TRBV25-1,NA,TRBJ1-2,CASTSGLPGGYTF,TGTGCCAGCACTTCGGGACTCCCGGGAGGCTACACCTTC
NA,TRBV6-1,NA,TRBJ1-5,CASRGLQGSGQPQHF,TGTGCCAGCAGGGGACTACAGGGTTCAGGTCAGCCCCAGCATTTT
few,TRBV15,TRBD2,TRBJ2-5,CATSRDTASGAQETQYF,TGTGCCACCAGCAGAGATACGGCTAGCGGGGCGCAAGAGACCCAGTACTTC
few,TRBV24-1,NA,TRBJ2-3,CATASPRQSTDTQYF,TGTGCCACTGCCTCTCCCAGACAGAGCACAGATACGCAGTATTTT
NA,TRBV6-2/TRBV6-3,TRBD2,TRBJ2-7,CASSSRGGSGTVYEQYF,TGTGCCAGCAGTTCTCGGGGGGGTTCAGGGACCGTCTACGAGCAGTACTTC
few,TRBV28,NA,TRBJ2-2,CASSSSPGRSTGELFF,TGTGCCAGCAGTTCCTCCCCGGGGAGGTCTACCGGGGAGCTGTTTTTT
NA,TRBV6-2/TRBV6-3,TRBD2,TRBJ2-5,CASSYSREGPRKTQYF,TGTGCCAGCAGTTACTCGAGGGAGGGGCCGAGGAAGACCCAGTACTTC
NA,TRBV10-3,TRBD2,TRBJ2-3,CAISAGLAGLSSTDTQYF,TGTGCCATCAGTGCGGGACTAGCGGGATTATCGAGCACAGATACGCAGTATTTT
NA,TRBV7-2,TRBD1,TRBJ1-5,CASSPGTGGSQPQHF,TGTGCCAGCAGCCCCGGGACAGGGGGCAGTCAGCCCCAGCATTTT
NA,TRBV11-2,TRBD2,TRBJ2-5,CASSLVPEAGETQYF,TGTGCCAGCAGCTTAGTACCCGAAGCGGGGGAGACCCAGTACTTC
few,TRBV20-1,TRBD1,TRBJ2-3,CSARGWDRGSTDTQYF,TGCAGTGCTAGAGGTTGGGACAGGGGGTCAACAGATACGCAGTATTTT
NA,TRBV28,TRBD2,TRBJ2-1,CASRGSGRSYNEQFF,TGTGCCAGCCGGGGTAGCGGGAGATCCTACAATGAGCAGTTCTTC
NA,TRBV6-5,NA,TRBJ1-4,CASSWGGREKLFF,TGTGCCAGCAGTTGGGGAGGCAGGGAAAAACTGTTTTTT
NA,TRBV6-2/TRBV6-3,NA,TRBJ2-4,CASSQERVAKNIQYF,TGTGCCAGCAGTCAAGAGAGAGTAGCCAAAAACATTCAGTACTTC
NA,TRBV12-5,NA,TRBJ2-5,CASGLVPSTPAGEEETQYF,TGTGCTAGTGGTTTGGTACCGTCTACCCCCGCAGGGGAAGAAGAGACCCAGTACTTC
NA,TRBV7-9,NA,TRBJ2-1,CASSEGRVYNEQFF,TGTGCCAGCAGCGAGGGGCGCGTTTACAATGAGCAGTTCTTC
NA,TRBV24-1,TRBD1,TRBJ1-4,CATSVDRGPATNEKLFF,TGTGCCACCAGTGTGGACAGGGGACCCGCAACTAATGAAAAACTGTTTTTT
NA,TRBV7-9,NA,TRBJ1-1,CASSLIYTNTEAFF,TGTGCCAGCAGCTTAATATACACGAACACTGAAGCTTTCTTT
few,TRBV20-1,TRBD1,TRBJ1-2,CSATGTAYGYTF,TGCAGTGCTACTGGGACAGCCTATGGCTACACCTTC
NA,TRBV5-4,NA,TRBJ1-4,CASSLSPGLMGFF,TGTGCCAGCAGCTTGAGCCCTGGCCTCATGGGGTTTTTT
NA,TRBV5-4,NA,TRBJ2-6,CASSFSGAGANVLTF,TGTGCCAGCAGCTTTTCGGGAGCGGGGGCCAACGTCCTGACTTTC
NA,TRBV30,NA,TRBJ1-1,CAFGPWTTEAFF,TGTGCCTTCGGACCCTGGACCACTGAAGCTTTCTTT
NA,TRBV27,TRBD1,TRBJ1-5,CASRQVTGITNQPQHF,TGTGCCAGCCGCCAAGTGACAGGGATCACCAATCAGCCCCAGCATTTT
NA,TRBV10-3,NA,TRBJ1-1,CAISERQLRTEAFF,TGTGCCATCAGTGAAAGGCAGCTGAGGACTGAAGCTTTCTTT
NA,TRBV24-1,NA,TRBJ1-5,CATSVGGSGNQPQHF,TGTGCCACCAGTGTGGGAGGGTCGGGCAATCAGCCCCAGCATTTT
NA,TRBV19,NA,TRBJ1-2,CASSIGRGRGDYGYTF,TGTGCCAGTAGTATCGGTAGGGGCAGGGGAGACTATGGCTACACCTTC
few,TRBV28,NA,TRBJ1-2,CASSFTGNYGYTF,TGTGCCAGCAGCTTTACGGGGAACTATGGCTACACCTTC
NA,TRBV7-2,NA,TRBJ1-5,CASSRSGQFNQPQHF,TGTGCCAGCAGCCGGTCCGGACAGTTTAATCAGCCCCAGCATTTT
few,TRBV6-1,NA,TRBJ1-2,CASREIYGYTF,TGTGCCAGCAGGGAGATCTATGGCTACACCTTC
few,TRBV15,NA,TRBJ1-2,CATSTGRGGYTF,TGTGCCACCAGCACCGGCAGGGGAGGCTACACCTTC
NA,TRBV7-9,NA,TRBJ1-1,CASSLGRNTEAFF,TGTGCCAGCAGCCTGGGACGGAACACTGAAGCTTTCTTT
NA,TRBV9,TRBD1,TRBJ1-5,CASSASGGSNQPQHF,TGTGCCAGCAGCGCATCAGGGGGATCAAATCAGCCCCAGCATTTT
NA,TRBV7-8,NA,TRBJ1-5,CASSLAGGVGVQPQHF,TGTGCCAGCAGCTTAGCGGGGGGGGTAGGGGTTCAGCCCCAGCATTTT
NA,TRBV20-1,NA,TRBJ2-2,CSAPRAEKNTGELFF,TGCAGTGCCCCCCGGGCGGAAAAGAACACCGGGGAGCTGTTTTTT
NA,TRBV19,TRBD1,TRBJ2-3,CASQDRGNTDTQYF,TGTGCCAGCCAGGACAGGGGGAACACAGATACGCAGTATTTT